This entry is about one T cell receptor (beta chain). This record belongs to a study of PD-1 blockade in mismatch repair-deficient tumors. The germline gives CDR1 DFQATT, CDR2 SNEGSKA (reference sequence). V lost 8 bases to trimming and J lost 6 bases, with 14 bases between them. The CDR3 has 11 amino acids. The data were produced by immunoSEQ multiplex PCR, yet TCRdb's version contains in-frame clones alone and is incomplete. The sample holds 15,000 to 20,000 clones, roughly 83% seen once. V and J are TRBV20-1 and TRBJ2-7; weak D call: TRBD1 (7 bases). This specimen consisted of PBMCs, obtained before pembrolizumab treatment. This sequence originates from an adult with mismatch repair-deficient cancer. The CDR3 sequence is CSLRQGGEQYF. DNA for the CDR3: TGCAGTCTCAGACAGGGAGGCGAGCAGTACTTC.